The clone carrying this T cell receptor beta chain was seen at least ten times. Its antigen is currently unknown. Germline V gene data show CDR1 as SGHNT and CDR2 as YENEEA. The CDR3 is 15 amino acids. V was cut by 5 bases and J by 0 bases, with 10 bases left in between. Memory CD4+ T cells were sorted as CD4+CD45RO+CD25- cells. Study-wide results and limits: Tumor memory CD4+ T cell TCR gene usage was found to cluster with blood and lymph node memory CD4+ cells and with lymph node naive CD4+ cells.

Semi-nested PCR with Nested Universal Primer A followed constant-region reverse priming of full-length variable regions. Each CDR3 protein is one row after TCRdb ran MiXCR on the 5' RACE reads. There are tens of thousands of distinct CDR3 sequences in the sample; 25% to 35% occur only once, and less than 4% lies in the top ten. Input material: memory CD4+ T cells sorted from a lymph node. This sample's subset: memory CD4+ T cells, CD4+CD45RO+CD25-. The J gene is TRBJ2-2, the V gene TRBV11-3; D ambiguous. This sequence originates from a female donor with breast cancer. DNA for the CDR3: TGTGCCAGCAGCCAAGGTCCCACGAACACCGGGGAGCTGTTTTTT. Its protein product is CASSQGPTNTGELFF.